A selection of T cell receptor beta chains follows, all from one sample in a study of T-cell memory formation after mild COVID-19. MiXCR, applied by TCRdb to the 5' RACE reads, yields one record per CDR3 protein. The sample lists some 320,000 distinct CDR3 sequences, around 15% occurring once. Sequencing was done on a sample of PBMCs or a T cell subset sorted from them (not recorded which). The receptors come from a man younger than 35 who had mild COVID-19 (a few samples of this study predate the infection). Cell type and time point are not known. The CDR3 runs from the conserved cysteine through the conserved F or W. D genes are given only for firm matches. Rows may omit the clone size; those that give it use once, few, many or a size class.

V: TRBV6-2/TRBV6-3
J: TRBJ2-3
size: .
D: TRBD1
CDR3: CASSYVGTGADTQYF
DNA: TGTGCCAGCAGTTACGTGGGGACAGGGGCAGATACGCAGTATTTT

V: TRBV28
J: TRBJ1-1
size: few
D: .
CDR3: CASSPPTDIEAFF
DNA: TGTGCCAGCAGTCCTCCCACCGACATTGAAGCTTTCTTT

V: TRBV7-6
J: TRBJ2-2
size: .
D: .
CDR3: CASSAGEGTGELFF
DNA: TGTGCCAGCAGCGCCGGAGAGGGCACCGGGGAGCTGTTTTTT

V: TRBV12-3/TRBV12-4
J: TRBJ1-1
size: .
D: .
CDR3: CASSLNRRTEAFF
DNA: TGTGCCAGCAGTTTAAACCGAAGGACTGAAGCTTTCTTT

V: TRBV5-1
J: TRBJ2-1
size: .
D: .
CDR3: CASSLAPLSPGYNEQFF
DNA: TGCGCCAGCAGCTTAGCCCCCCTAAGTCCAGGGTACAATGAGCAGTTCTTC

V: TRBV5-1
J: TRBJ2-3
size: few
D: .
CDR3: CASSLKSDTQYF
DNA: TGCGCCAGCAGCTTAAAGTCAGATACGCAGTATTTT

V: TRBV25-1
J: TRBJ1-5
size: few
D: .
CDR3: CASSVSLGQPQHF
DNA: TGTGCCAGCAGTGTGAGCTTGGGACAGCCCCAGCATTTT

V: TRBV5-1
J: TRBJ2-7
size: .
D: .
CDR3: CASSFSSGSYEQYF
DNA: TGCGCCAGCAGCTTTAGTTCGGGTTCCTACGAGCAGTACTTC

V: TRBV12-3/TRBV12-4
J: TRBJ2-2
size: .
D: .
CDR3: CASSMTLGGELFF
DNA: TGTGCCAGCAGTATGACCCTCGGCGGGGAGCTGTTTTTT

V: TRBV12-3/TRBV12-4
J: TRBJ2-3
size: few
D: .
CDR3: CASSLSGLVTDTQYF
DNA: TGTGCCAGCAGTTTATCGGGGTTGGTCACAGATACGCAGTATTTT

V: TRBV5-4
J: TRBJ2-7
size: many
D: .
CDR3: CASSLADEGGEQYF
DNA: TGTGCCAGCAGCTTGGCCGACGAGGGCGGCGAGCAGTACTTC

V: TRBV29-1
J: TRBJ1-4
size: .
D: TRBD1
CDR3: CSAAPSGGAGKLFF
DNA: TGCAGCGCTGCACCCTCAGGGGGCGCAGGAAAACTGTTTTTT

V: TRBV4-3
J: TRBJ2-1
size: many
D: .
CDR3: CASSQDSVATLRNEQFF
DNA: TGCGCCAGCAGCCAAGATTCCGTGGCTACCCTGCGGAATGAGCAGTTCTTC

V: TRBV6-5
J: TRBJ2-2
size: few
D: .
CDR3: CASSYGTRLVQRTGELFF
DNA: TGTGCCAGCAGTTACGGGACACGGTTAGTCCAGAGGACCGGGGAGCTGTTTTTT

V: TRBV7-2
J: TRBJ2-5
size: .
D: TRBD2
CDR3: CASSRSEGLAGETQYF
DNA: TGTGCCAGCAGCCGAAGTGAGGGACTAGCGGGGGAGACCCAGTACTTC

V: TRBV4-2
J: TRBJ1-4
size: few
D: .
CDR3: CASSQDINEKLFF
DNA: TGTGCCAGCAGCCAAGATATTAATGAAAAACTGTTTTTT

V: TRBV5-6
J: TRBJ2-3
size: many
D: TRBD2
CDR3: CASSQLAGGRDTQYF
DNA: TGTGCCAGCAGCCAGCTAGCGGGGGGGCGAGATACGCAGTATTTT

V: TRBV27
J: TRBJ2-2
size: many
D: TRBD1
CDR3: CASSFRDRGTGELFF
DNA: TGTGCCAGCAGTTTCAGGGACAGGGGAACCGGGGAGCTGTTTTTT

V: TRBV10-2
J: TRBJ2-3
size: .
D: .
CDR3: CASSEDSLGAQYF
DNA: TGCGCCAGCAGTGAAGATAGCCTAGGAGCGCAGTATTTT

V: TRBV7-9
J: TRBJ2-1
size: few
D: .
CDR3: CASSLGREQFF
DNA: TGTGCCAGCAGCTTAGGTCGTGAGCAGTTCTTC

V: TRBV11-2
J: TRBJ2-7
size: many
D: .
CDR3: CASSPSPGGRLDEQYF
DNA: TGTGCCAGCAGCCCAAGCCCCGGCGGACGCCTGGACGAGCAGTACTTC

V: TRBV6-2/TRBV6-3
J: TRBJ1-6
size: .
D: TRBD1
CDR3: CASRFQGVMRSPLHF
DNA: TGTGCCAGCAGATTTCAGGGGGTAATGCGGTCACCCCTCCACTTT

V: TRBV6-2/TRBV6-3
J: TRBJ2-7
size: .
D: TRBD2
CDR3: CASSYSSLLGGSSYEQYF
DNA: TGTGCCAGCAGTTACTCGAGCCTCCTGGGGGGGAGCTCCTACGAGCAGTACTTC

V: TRBV7-2
J: TRBJ2-3
size: many
D: TRBD2
CDR3: CASSPIYRGGFTDTQYF
DNA: TGTGCCAGCAGTCCGATCTATCGCGGGGGGTTCACAGATACGCAGTATTTT

V: TRBV7-2
J: TRBJ2-5
size: many
D: TRBD2
CDR3: CASSFSAGEETQYF
DNA: TGTGCCAGCAGCTTCTCGGCGGGAGAAGAGACCCAGTACTTC

V: TRBV4-1
J: TRBJ1-2
size: .
D: .
CDR3: CASSHSGWSNYGYTF
DNA: TGCGCCAGCAGCCATTCAGGGTGGTCGAACTATGGCTACACCTTC

V: TRBV4-3
J: TRBJ1-6
size: many
D: .
CDR3: CASSQVAGNSPLHF
DNA: TGCGCCAGCAGCCAAGTGGCAGGGAACTCACCCCTCCACTTT

V: TRBV28
J: TRBJ1-2
size: .
D: TRBD1
CDR3: CASSTGQAGYTF
DNA: TGTGCCAGCAGTACGGGACAGGCTGGCTACACCTTC

V: TRBV19
J: TRBJ2-1
size: few
D: TRBD2
CDR3: CASSIDRSGSYNEQFF
DNA: TGTGCCAGTAGTATAGATCGTAGCGGGTCCTACAATGAGCAGTTCTTC

V: TRBV7-2
J: TRBJ2-6
size: few
D: .
CDR3: CASSPSPSSGANVLTF
DNA: TGTGCCAGCAGCCCAAGCCCTTCATCTGGGGCCAACGTCCTGACTTTC

V: TRBV11-1
J: TRBJ2-7
size: .
D: TRBD1
CDR3: CASSPQGASYEQYF
DNA: TGTGCCAGCAGCCCCCAGGGGGCTTCCTACGAGCAGTACTTC

V: TRBV29-1
J: TRBJ1-2
size: .
D: .
CDR3: CSAAGQFYGYTF
DNA: TGCAGCGCCGCAGGACAGTTTTATGGCTACACCTTC

V: TRBV29-1
J: TRBJ2-7
size: .
D: .
CDR3: CSVEDRQERPYEQYF
DNA: TGCAGCGTTGAAGATCGGCAGGAAAGGCCCTACGAGCAGTACTTC

V: TRBV4-1
J: TRBJ2-1
size: many
D: .
CDR3: CASSQDSSDYNEQFF
DNA: TGCGCCAGCAGCCAAGATAGCAGCGACTACAATGAGCAGTTCTTC

V: TRBV28
J: TRBJ2-4
size: many
D: TRBD1
CDR3: CASRQGARVTKNIQYF
DNA: TGTGCCAGCAGACAGGGGGCGCGTGTAACCAAAAACATTCAGTACTTC

V: TRBV12-3/TRBV12-4
J: TRBJ2-2
size: many
D: .
CDR3: CASSRRDPGELFF
DNA: TGTGCCAGCAGTCGCAGGGACCCCGGGGAGCTGTTTTTT

V: TRBV5-1
J: TRBJ2-5
size: .
D: TRBD2
CDR3: CASSWNPGLQETQYF
DNA: TGCGCCAGCAGCTGGAACCCGGGACTACAAGAGACCCAGTACTTC

V: TRBV5-1
J: TRBJ1-2
size: few
D: .
CDR3: CASSLSALGVGYTF
DNA: TGCGCCAGCAGCTTGTCAGCCCTCGGGGTAGGCTACACCTTC

V: TRBV6-2/TRBV6-3
J: TRBJ1-1
size: few
D: .
CDR3: CASRTNTPGNTEAFF
DNA: TGTGCCAGCAGAACAAACACCCCAGGGAACACTGAAGCTTTCTTT

V: TRBV7-9
J: TRBJ2-3
size: few
D: .
CDR3: CASSHNRITDTQYF
DNA: TGTGCCAGCAGCCACAACAGGATCACAGATACGCAGTATTTT

V: TRBV7-9
J: TRBJ1-6
size: .
D: .
CDR3: CASSKGVRSGLLNSPLHF
DNA: TGTGCCAGCAGCAAAGGGGTTAGATCGGGGCTTCTTAATTCACCCCTCCACTTT

V: TRBV12-3/TRBV12-4
J: TRBJ2-7
size: many
D: TRBD1
CDR3: CASSYRDSSYEQYF
DNA: TGTGCCAGCAGCTACCGGGACAGCTCCTACGAGCAGTACTTC

V: TRBV11-3
J: TRBJ2-1
size: .
D: .
CDR3: CASSPTIRDNEQFF
DNA: TGTGCCAGCAGCCCCACTATCCGGGACAATGAGCAGTTCTTC

V: TRBV6-5
J: TRBJ2-1
size: few
D: TRBD1
CDR3: CASSYQGDLPGDEQFF
DNA: TGTGCCAGCAGTTACCAGGGGGACCTTCCTGGCGATGAGCAGTTCTTC

V: TRBV6-5
J: TRBJ1-2
size: few
D: .
CDR3: CASRLQGLGYGYTF
DNA: TGTGCCAGCAGATTACAGGGACTCGGCTATGGCTACACCTTC

V: TRBV30
J: TRBJ2-2
size: .
D: .
CDR3: CAWSVDRPDTGELFF
DNA: TGTGCCTGGAGTGTAGACAGACCAGACACCGGGGAGCTGTTTTTT